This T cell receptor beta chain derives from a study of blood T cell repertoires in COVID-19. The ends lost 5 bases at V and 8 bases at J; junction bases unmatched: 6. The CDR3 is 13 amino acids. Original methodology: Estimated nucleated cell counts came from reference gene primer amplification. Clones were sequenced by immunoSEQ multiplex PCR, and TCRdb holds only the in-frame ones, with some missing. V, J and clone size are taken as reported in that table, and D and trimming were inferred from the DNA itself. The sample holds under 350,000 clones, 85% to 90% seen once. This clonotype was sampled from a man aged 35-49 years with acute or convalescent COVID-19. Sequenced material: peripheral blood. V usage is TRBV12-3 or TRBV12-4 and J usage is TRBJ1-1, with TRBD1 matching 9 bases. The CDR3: CASSLLTGGEAFF. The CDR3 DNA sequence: TGTGCCAGCAGTCTCCTGACAGGGGGAGAAGCTTTCTTT.